Listed here are 26 T cell receptor beta chains from one sample, sequenced in a study of blood T cell repertoires in COVID-19. Some clones are missing from TCRdb's copy, which holds only in-frame ones; the method was immunoSEQ multiplex PCR. The data show about 130,000 clones, roughly 85% seen once. The sequenced material came from peripheral blood. These receptors were obtained from a human donor in a cohort sampled during active COVID-19.

Only a few counts were recorded for this clone. The rearrangement joins TRBV7-9 to TRBJ2-7; 11 positions agree with TRBD2. V lost 6 bases, J lost 6 bases, and 10 bases stayed unmatched. The length of the CDR3 is 15 residues. Germline V gene lookup returns CDR1 SEHNR and CDR2 FQNEAQ (reference sequence). The CDR3: CASRTLAGGLSEQYF. The CDR3 coding sequence is TGTGCCAGCAGAACCTTAGCGGGGGGGCTCTCCGAGCAGTACTTC.

The genes are TRBV19 and TRBJ2-5; 9 nucleotides agree with TRBD2. The V gene end was trimmed by 3 bases and the J gene end by 0 bases; junction bases not matched to a gene: 11. The V gene's germline CDR1 is LNHDA and CDR2 SQIVND (reference sequence). CDR3 length equals 18 residues. CDR3 loop: CASSIGVAGDSYQETQYF. The CDR3 DNA reads as TGTGCCAGTAGTATTGGGGTAGCGGGGGATTCGTACCAAGAGACCCAGTACTTC. Looking up the rest from reference TRBV19 and TRBJ2-5 gives the full variable domain: DGGITQSPKYLFRKEGQNVTLSCEQNLNHDAMYWYRQDPGQGLRLIYYSQIVNDFQKGDIAEGYSVSREKKESFPLTVTSAQKNPTAFYLCASSIGVAGDSYQETQYFGPGTRLLVL.

The CDR3 spells CAISQTDSSTDTQYF. DNA of the CDR3: TGTGCCATCAGTCAGACAGATTCTAGCACAGATACGCAGTATTTT. The V and J genes are TRBV10-3 and TRBJ2-3; tentatively, D is TRBD1 (5 bases). CDR1 ENHRY and CDR2 SYGVKD come from the germline V gene. The CDR3 totals 15 residues. Trimming removed 5 bases from V and 0 bases from J, with 12 bases in between.

For the CDR3, the DNA is TGTGCCAGCGAGGCGCAGGGTGAGACCCAGTACTTC. Its translation: CASEAQGETQYF. J is TRBJ2-5 and V is TRBV28; D may be TRBD1 (5 bases). With 8 bases removed from V and 5 bases from J, the gap between germline ends came to 12 bases. The CDR3 consists of 12 residues. Per the germline V gene, CDR1 is MDHEN and CDR2 is SYDVKM.

V and J are TRBV4-3 and TRBJ2-1; 7 bases line up with TRBD1. CDR3 length: 16 residues. V gave up 0 bases and J gave up 2 bases; unmatched junction bases: 4. Germline CDR1 reads LGHNA; CDR2 reads YSLEER. The CDR3 nucleotides are TGCGCCAGCAGCCAAGATTACAGGGGAGCCTACAATGAGCAGTTCTTC. This codes for CASSQDYRGAYNEQFF.

CDR3 in DNA: TGCGCCAGCAGCTTATTGATCAGGGATACGCAGTATTTT. This codes for CASSLLIRDTQYF. V is TRBV5-1 and J is TRBJ2-3, with D hard to call. The V gene's germline CDR1 is SGHRS and CDR2 YFSETQ. The V end was cut by 2 bases, the J end by 6 bases, with 10 bases between. CDR3 length equals 13 residues.

V is TRBV11-3 and J is TRBJ2-3; TRBD2 matches 7 bases. In germline, CDR1 is SGHNT, CDR2 YENEEA. Trimming took 7 bases from V and 9 from J; bases not matched to a gene: 19. The CDR3 is made up of 16 amino acids. CDR3 DNA: TGTGCCAGCACCGGAGGGGCGGGGACGCACGGGAGGACGCAGTATTTT. Amino acids: CASTGGAGTHGRTQYF.

This chain links TRBV5-6 with TRBJ1-2; possible D gene TRBD1, 6 bases. The germline CDR1 and CDR2 sequences are SGHDT and YYEEEE. The length of the CDR3 is 13 residues. The V end was cut by 0 bases, the J end by 4 bases, with 7 bases between. This chain's CDR3 is CASSLDRAYGYTF. In DNA, the CDR3 is TGTGCCAGCAGCTTGGACAGGGCCTATGGCTACACCTTC.

The chain links TRBV2 to TRBJ1-1; 9 bases line up with TRBD1. The germline V gene encodes CDR1 SNHLY and CDR2 FYNNEI. The V gene end was trimmed by 6 bases and the J gene end by 5 bases; junction bases not matched to a gene: 10. The CDR3 is made up of 15 amino acids. DNA of the CDR3: TGTGCCAGCAGGGTCGAACAGGGGGCAGGGACTGAAGCTTTCTTT. It is translated as CASRVEQGAGTEAFF.

The chain joins TRBV6-2 or TRBV6-3 to TRBJ1-2; D possibly corresponds to TRBD1 (5 bases). CDR1 and CDR2 (germline): MNHEY, SVGEGT. The CDR3 spans 14 residues. V was pared by 3 bases and J by 4 bases, with 12 bases between. The CDR3 spells CASSYMQGSYGYTF. The CDR3 DNA reads TGTGCCAGCAGTTATATGCAGGGAAGCTATGGCTACACCTTC.

This clone was seen repeatedly, ten times or more. This sequence joins TRBV4-1 and TRBJ2-7; weak D call: TRBD1 (6 bases). The CDR3 has 14 residues. V lost 1 base and J lost 0, with 7 bases in between. Germline assignment: CDR1 MGHRA and CDR2 YSYEKL. CDR3 in amino acids: CASSQADSSYEQYF. CDR3 in DNA: TGCGCCAGCAGCCAAGCGGACAGCTCCTACGAGCAGTACTTC.

The chain has TRBV11-2 and TRBJ1-1; D not certain. The ends were cut back, 2 bases at V and 7 bases at J, with 11 bases in the middle. The CDR3 length is 13 residues. The germline gives CDR1 SGHAT, CDR2 FQNNGV. DNA for the CDR3: TGTGCCAGCAGCTTAAAGCCGACGGGTGAAGCTTTCTTT. As protein: CASSLKPTGEAFF. Filled out from reference TRBV11-2 and TRBJ1-1, the complete variable domain reads EAGVAQSPRYKIIEKRQSVAFWCNPISGHATLYWYQQILGQGPKLLIQFQNNGVVDDSQLPKDRFSAERLKGVDSTLKIQPAKLEDSAVYLCASSLKPTGEAFFGQGTRLTVV.

The chain couples TRBV11-2 to TRBJ2-7; 7 nucleotides agree with TRBD1. From germline, CDR1 is SGHAT and CDR2 FQNNGV. CDR3 length: 15 residues. Trimming removed 3 bases from V and 0 bases from J; junction bases left unmatched: 5. In nucleotides, the CDR3 is TGTGCCAGCAGCTTTGGACAGGTTAGCTCCTACGAGCAGTACGTC. The encoded protein is CASSFGQVSSYEQYV.

The chain employs TRBV7-8 and TRBJ1-1; 8 nucleotides align to TRBD1. V gave up 5 bases and J gave up 1 base; unmatched junction bases: 3. The germline V gene has CDR1 SGHVS and CDR2 FQNEAQ. The CDR3 spans 14 residues. The CDR3 DNA sequence: TGTGCCAGCAGCCGAGGACAGGGGAACACTGAAGCTTTCTTT. It codes for CASSRGQGNTEAFF.

This clone was observed once. V and J are TRBV10-3 and TRBJ1-2; TRBD1 is a possible D gene (6 bases). Trimming pared 5 bases from V and 5 bases from J, leaving 24 bases between. Germline V CDR1 and CDR2: ENHRY, SYGVKD. The CDR3 is made up of 17 amino acids. CDR3 DNA sequence: TGTGCCATCAGTAGGTCAGGGGACCCGGTAGGGAGATATGGCTACACCTTC. Its translation: CAISRSGDPVGRYGYTF.

The CDR3 coding sequence is TGTGCCAGCAGTGAAGCATGGGGGGCAGATACGCAGTATTTT. Translation gives CASSEAWGADTQYF. V gene TRBV6-1 combines with J gene TRBJ2-3; weak D call: TRBD2 (6 bases). The CDR3 consists of 14 residues. From germline, CDR1 is MNHNS and CDR2 SASEGT. The germline V and J ends were trimmed by 0 bases and 4 bases, with 8 bases remaining between them.

The V and J genes are TRBV12-3 or TRBV12-4 and TRBJ1-5; D is perhaps TRBD1 (5 bases). V lost 6 bases, J lost 7 bases, and 13 bases lay in between. The CDR3 loop spans 13 amino acids. The CDR3, as DNA: TGTGCCAGCAGGCAGGCGGGGGTCCAGCCCCAGCATTTT. The encoded protein is CASRQAGVQPQHF.

This clone was observed a single time. This chain links TRBV20-1 with TRBJ1-1; possibly TRBD1 for D (5 bases). Germline loops: CDR1 DFQATT, CDR2 SNEGSKA (reference sequence). V was pared by 3 bases and J by 3 bases, with 11 bases between. CDR3 size: 13 residues. CDR3 coding DNA: TGCAGTGCTAGTCCGGGGGTGGACACTGAAGCTTTCTTT. Encoded protein: CSASPGVDTEAFF.

The chain has TRBV7-2 and TRBJ1-1; a possible D gene is TRBD1 (5 bases). CDR1 and CDR2 (germline): SGHTA, FQGNSA. This CDR3 spans 14 amino acids. V was pared by 8 bases and J by 4 bases, with 17 bases between. CDR3 nucleotides: TGTGCCAGCCGTGGGGGGGTCAGTCGCACTGAAGCTTTCTTT. Its protein is CASRGGVSRTEAFF.

The chain employs TRBV2 and TRBJ2-1, with 11 positions matching TRBD1. V lost 6 bases to trimming and J lost 4 bases; unmatched junction nucleotides: 5. Germline lookup yields CDR1 SNHLY and CDR2 FYNNEI. This CDR3 spans 15 amino acids. The CDR3 spells CASRGQGAVYNEQFF. Here the CDR3 DNA reads TGTGCCAGCAGAGGACAGGGGGCGGTATACAATGAGCAGTTCTTC.

V gene TRBV7-8 combines with J gene TRBJ2-3; D uncertain. Trimming left V 3 bases short and J 2 bases short, with 12 bases between. CDR1 is SGHVS and CDR2 is FQNEAQ in the germline V gene. This CDR3 is built from 15 residues. The CDR3 DNA follows: TGTGCCAGCAGCTTTATTAGCAGATACACAGATACGCAGTATTTT. As protein: CASSFISRYTDTQYF.

This chain joins TRBV9 and TRBJ2-3, with TRBD2 matching 8 bases. Germline V gene lookup returns CDR1 SGDLS and CDR2 YYNGEE. J was trimmed by 0 bases and V by 3 bases; bases with no gene match: 9. The CDR3 contains 17 residues. The CDR3 nucleotides read TGTGCCAGCAGCGCGCAACCGGGACTAGTGAGCACAGATACGCAGTATTTT. Encoded protein: CASSAQPGLVSTDTQYF.

The V gene is TRBV12-3 or TRBV12-4, the J gene TRBJ2-1, with D perhaps TRBD2 (5 bases). V gave up 1 base and J gave up 10 bases, with 8 bases separating them. This CDR3 spans 12 amino acids. DNA of the CDR3: TGTGCCAGCAGTTTAGGGAGCGGAGAGCAGTTCTTC. This encodes CASSLGSGEQFF.

The gene calls are TRBV2 and TRBJ1-5; weak D call: TRBD1 (6 bases). Germline assignment: CDR1 SNHLY and CDR2 FYNNEI. The V end lost 10 bases, the J end lost 0 bases, and 25 bases lay between the germline ends. This CDR3 region has 18 residues. CDR3 loop: CATKGVGRGRGSNQPQHF. The CDR3 DNA reads as TGTGCCACCAAGGGAGTGGGCAGGGGAAGGGGTAGCAATCAGCCCCAGCATTTT.

This rearrangement joins TRBV7-9 to TRBJ2-7, with D perhaps TRBD2 (7 bases). This CDR3 spans 13 amino acids. Germline-derived CDR1 and CDR2 are SEHNR and FQNEAQ (reference sequence). V was shortened by 5 bases and J by 6 bases, with 14 bases between the two germline ends. The CDR3 bases are TGTGCCAGCAGCCTAGGGGGGGATCCCGAGCAGTACGTC. This sequence encodes CASSLGGDPEQYV.

The chain recombines TRBV6-1 with TRBJ1-2; 9 bases are shared with TRBD1. The CDR3 extends over 19 amino acids. Germline V gene data show CDR1 as MNHNS and CDR2 as SASEGT. Trimming removed 4 bases from V and 4 bases from J; junction bases left unmatched: 19. CDR3 in DNA: TGTGCCAGCAGTGCCGCGTCTGGAACCGGGACAGGGAATTTCTATGGCTACACCTTC. This codes for CASSAASGTGTGNFYGYTF.